The clone carrying this T cell receptor (beta chain) was recorded a few times. Its antigen is unidentified. Semi-nested PCR with Nested Universal Primer A followed constant-region reverse priming of full-length variable regions. TCRdb ran MiXCR on the 5' RACE reads and lists one entry per CDR3 protein. The sample has about 40,000 distinct CDR3 sequences, 15% to 20% seen once. Study results and limitations: Tumor memory CD4+ T cell TCR gene usage clustered with blood and lymph node memory CD4+ cells and lymph node naive CD4+ cells.

Sequencing was carried out using naive CD4+ T cells sorted from a lymph node. Subset: naive CD4+ T cells, CD4+CD45RA+CD25-. The sequence was collected from a female donor with breast cancer.

The CDR3 DNA follows: TGCGCCAGCAGCCAAGATCTTGGTGCGGACACCATATATTTT. Protein product: CASSQDLGADTIYF. The V gene is TRBV4-3, the J gene TRBJ1-3; no reliable D call. Trimming shortened V by 0 bases and J by 8 bases, and 11 bases separated the two germline ends. In germline, CDR1 is LGHNA, CDR2 YSLEER. This CDR3 region has 14 residues.